The entry below describes one TCR beta chain. Its specific antigen is unknown. No much larger clone exists at a distance of one base, and base qualities are not known. The source of the sample is a study of blood T cell repertoires in COVID-19 (dated by TCRdb to the early 2020s). Notes on the research overall: The collaborator samples originated in the United States, Italy and Spain and spanned the acute and convalescent phases of COVID-19. The material from the prospective study consisted of cDNA or gDNA derived from T cells, B-cell-depleted T cells, or PBMCs. Nearly every sample came with metadata listing a de-identified subject ID, COVID-19 status, age in years and sex. Where available, HLA class I and class II types were obtained from metadata supplied by the sample provider rather than from assay-based typing. Deeply sampled blood TCRbeta repertoires from subjects exposed to, actively infected with, or recovered from COVID-19 were included in the dataset. The repertoires were released in a freely available public database intended as a resource for research on the immune response to SARS-CoV-2. Samples came from the ongoing ImmuneRACE study (first 160 participants) plus 1,254 subjects from 6 global collaborators.

Participants in the prospective study were aged about 18 to 90 years, lived in about two dozen United States geographic areas, and enrolled through a virtual design. To assign participants to cohorts, the prospective study relied on clinical history that participants themselves reported in a screening survey and a study questionnaire. Recovered participants in ImmuneRACE Cohort 3 were defined as having two consecutive negative NP/OP PCR tests, clearance from a healthcare professional, or resolution of symptoms. Mobile phlebotomists in the prospective study collected whole blood, serum and a nasopharyngeal or oropharyngeal swab from every participant. Over a roughly two-month period, participants in the prospective study had the option of providing additional blood draws and questionnaires. Blood samples from the prospective study were shipped frozen or at room temperature prior to DNA extraction.

The research as a whole found: How much clinical and demographic metadata was included differed by source and by participant, and the metadata was provided uncurated.

TCRbeta CDR3 regions were amplified from genomic DNA by means of the immunoSEQ Assay, a bias-controlled multiplex PCR. The published analysis was carried out like this. Nucleated cell counts per sample were estimated from amplification of reference gene primers within the assay. To quantify the absolute abundance of each unique TCRbeta CDR3 rearrangement, sequence reads were collapsed and filtered. For each sample, productive Simpson clonality was calculated as the square root of Simpson's diversity index over productive rearrangements. TCRdb retrieved this table from immuneACCESS and kept in-frame rearrangements only. Not all clones are present; in checked studies, unresolved V genes account for under half, and no reason is known for the remainder. That table is the source of V, J and clone size, and D and trimming were worked out from the DNA. For this sample the table gives roughly 180,000 clones, of which almost 85% were detected only once. The top ten clonotypes cover 9.5% to 12% of the sample.

The germline V gene yields MDHEN for CDR1 and SYDVKM for CDR2. The CDR3, from cysteine to phenylalanine, totals 12 residues. Kept here is only the CDR3 DNA, which spans 36 bases and is read in frame from base 1. For this chain, trimming is 9 bases at the V end and 5 bases at the J end, and the number of junction bases without a gene match is 4. Sequencing was done on a sample of PBMCs or T cells enriched from blood (not recorded which). This receptor was taken from a man between 45 and 60 years old who had recovered from COVID-19. The V and J segments used are TRBV28 and TRBJ1-5, and 7 bases in between align with TRBD1. The CDR3 protein sequence reads: CASDREDQPQHF. The bases are TGTGCCAGTGACAGGGAGGATCAGCCCCAGCATTTT.